Sequencing of this TCR beta chain was carried out in a study of shared clonotypes between healthy human individuals. Study findings and constraints: Generally, naive subsets came out with larger estimated richness than memory subsets. A limitation of the genetic and exposure-history diversity represented arose from few donors.

The input for sorted-subset replicate PCRs was around 210 ng DNA, around 27,000 T cell genomes. Only in-frame clones appear in the TCRdb table, and some are missing; sequencing was by immunoSEQ multiplex PCR. The sample yields about 2.5 million clones, around 90% seen once. In the case of this clone: Its antigen is not identified. The sample has other DNA sequences that encode this CDR3 too.

V gave up 4 bases and J gave up 0 bases; unmatched junction bases: 3. The germline V gene encodes CDR1 SGHNT and CDR2 YYREEE (reference sequence). The CDR3 consists of 14 residues. Donors comprised only Caucasian adults living in Nashville, Tennessee. The source is a man aged 18-30 years in good health. Some clones in this sample may be carry-over from other donors' samples. Sequenced material: naive CD4+ T cells from PBMCs. Subset meaning: CD45RA+ positively selected. J is TRBJ2-7 and V is TRBV5-4; TRBD1 agrees at 8 bases. CDR3 in amino acids: CASSRDRSSYEQYF. CDR3 DNA sequence: TGTGCCAGCAGCCGGGACAGGAGCTCCTACGAGCAGTACTTC.